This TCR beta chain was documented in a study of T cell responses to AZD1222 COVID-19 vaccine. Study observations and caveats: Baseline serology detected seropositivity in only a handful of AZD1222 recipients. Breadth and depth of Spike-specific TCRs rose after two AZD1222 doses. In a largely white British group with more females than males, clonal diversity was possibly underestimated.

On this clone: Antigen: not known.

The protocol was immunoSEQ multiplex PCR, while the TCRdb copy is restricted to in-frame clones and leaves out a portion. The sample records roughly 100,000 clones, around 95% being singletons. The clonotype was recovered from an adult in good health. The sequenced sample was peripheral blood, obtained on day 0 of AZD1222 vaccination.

DNA of the CDR3: TGTGCCAGCAGTTTAGGGACTAGCAGGTCGGAGACCCAGTACTTC. Protein product: CASSLGTSRSETQYF. The chain carries TRBV28 and TRBJ2-5, with 9 bases lining up with TRBD2. V was clipped by 2 bases and J by 5 bases; unmatched bases: 6. Germline V gives CDR1 MDHEN, CDR2 SYDVKM. This CDR3 is 15 amino acids long.